A single sample is the source of the 5 T cell receptor beta chains below, sequenced in a study of blood T cell repertoires in COVID-19. Libraries were prepared by immunoSEQ multiplex PCR; TCRdb keeps only in-frame clonotypes and omits some of them. The sample holds 70,000 to 85,000 clones, roughly 80% seen once. What was sequenced was peripheral blood. The receptors were sampled from a woman of 80 years or more with acute or convalescent COVID-19.

This chain connects TRBV9 to TRBJ1-1; TRBD1 is a possible D gene (6 bases). V lost 4 bases to trimming and J lost 1 base, with 17 bases between them. The CDR3 spans 16 residues. The germline gives CDR1 SGDLS, CDR2 YYNGEE. Here the CDR3 reads CASSSSRGGRNTEAFF. For the CDR3, the DNA is TGTGCCAGCAGCTCTAGCAGGGGAGGGAGGAACACTGAAGCTTTCTTT.

This clone has just one count. The genes are TRBV7-9 and TRBJ1-2; a possible D gene is TRBD1 (5 bases). Trimming pared 1 base from V and 6 bases from J, leaving 9 bases between. The CDR3 runs to 13 residues. CDR1 and CDR2 from the germline V gene are SEHNR and FQNEAQ (reference sequence). The CDR3 coding sequence is TGTGCCAGCAGCTTAGAGGGGAGGAATGGCTACACCTTC. This sequence encodes CASSLEGRNGYTF.

The chain links TRBV6-1 to TRBJ1-1; D may be TRBD1 (6 bases). V dropped 2 bases and J dropped 0 bases, with 28 bases sitting between them. Germline V CDR1 and CDR2: MNHNS, SASEGT. This CDR3 region has 21 residues. CDR3 loop: CASSETHLTGSPPVVNTEAFF. The CDR3, as DNA: TGTGCCAGCAGTGAAACCCACCTTACAGGGTCCCCGCCTGTAGTGAACACTGAAGCTTTCTTT.

V and J are TRBV4-3 and TRBJ2-6; 11 bases are shared with TRBD1. The length of the CDR3 is 16 residues. Trimming at V came to 5 bases and at J to 0 bases, leaving 0 bases not matched to a gene. CDR1 is LGHNA and CDR2 is YSLEER in the germline V gene. As DNA, the CDR3 is TGCGCCAGCAGCGGGACAGGGGGCTCTGGGGCCAACGTCCTGACTTTC. Its protein is CASSGTGGSGANVLTF.

On this clone itself: A junction boundary mismatches the germline segment, possibly from a read error. The CDR3 sequence is CASSPTPRVSEQYF. CDR3 in DNA: TGTGCTAGCAGCCCGACTCCCAGGGTTAGTGAGCAGTACTTC. This chain links TRBV7-7 with TRBJ2-7, with a weak D call TRBD1 (5 bases). Germline-derived CDR1 and CDR2 are SSHAT and FNYEAQ (reference sequence). The CDR3 is 14 amino acids.